The text below deals with one T cell receptor (beta chain). Its antigen is currently unknown. This sample was taken from a study of long-term antiretroviral therapy in people with HIV. Sequencing used immunoSEQ v3.0 at survey level. Generated by immunoSEQ multiplex PCR, the TCRdb table keeps only in-frame clones and is missing some. The sample lists about 27,000 clones; less than 85% were seen once. CDR1 and CDR2 from the germline V gene are SGHRS and YFSETQ. The CDR3 loop spans 14 amino acids. Trimming pared 5 bases from V and 2 bases from J, leaving 13 bases between. Study-wide findings and caveats: In HIV, the repertoires covered a tighter span of CDR3 lengths than in controls.

This sample comprised unsorted PBMCs, obtained 2.3 years after starting antiretroviral therapy. The chain uses TRBV5-1 and TRBJ2-5; tentatively, D is TRBD1 (6 bases). This clonotype originated in a middle-aged man with HIV. The CDR3, as DNA: TGCGCCAGCAGTATAGGACAGACACAAGAGACCCAGTACTTC. The encoded protein is CASSIGQTQETQYF.